Sequencing of this T cell receptor (beta chain) was carried out in a study of ipilimumab plus nivolumab after autologous stem cell transplantation. At the level of the study: The DLBCL group included primary refractory and relapsed cases.

This CDR3 contains 16 residues. Germline V gives CDR1 SGHDN, CDR2 FVKESK. Trimming stripped 4 bases from V and 6 bases from J, with 16 bases between. Patients got ipilimumab 1 mg/kg beginning 14 to 28 days post-transplant. Measured with immunoSEQ multiplex PCR; TCRdb has only the in-frame clones, and not every one. The repertoire includes approximately 20,000 clones, 70% to 80% of them detected once, and roughly 25% sits in the top ten. The chain couples TRBV14 to TRBJ1-6; D remains unclear. The starting material was PBMCs, obtained in a trial of ipilimumab plus nivolumab as post-transplant consolidation. The receptor comes from a male donor with diffuse large B-cell lymphoma. The CDR3 DNA reads as TGTGCCAGCAGCCCCCGTGTTGGGAACGCTAATTCACCCCTCCACTTT. Translating it yields CASSPRVGNANSPLHF.